This T cell receptor beta chain derives from a study of human T cells and chemical hapten exposure. Germline V gene sequence: CDR1 MNHNS, CDR2 SASEGT. V dropped 8 bases and J dropped 8; count of bases not matched to a gene: 5. The CDR3 runs 14 residues. Per the authors' pipeline: Ranging from about 20,000 to 690,600, TCR counts per sample had a median value of approximately 99,000. TCRdb redid the calling of the RACE reads with MiXCR, one entry per CDR3 protein. TCRdb's processing, not the authors' own work, is the source of the V and J calls. Of some 83,000 distinct CDR3 sequences listed, about 10% were seen once; the top ten hold about 4.2%. Time point defined: patch test 1, 2 weeks after DPC sensitization. The treatment here: therapeutic diphenylcyclopropenone sensitization with weekly scalp DPC. Blood was collected ahead of every patch test applied.

This chain connects TRBV6-1 to TRBJ1-6; 11 bases line up with TRBD1. The specimen comprised whole blood, sampled in connection with sensitization to the hapten diphenylcyclopropenone (DPC). The origin of this receptor is a woman aged 50 to 65 with alopecia areata. Some clones in this sample may be carry-over from other donors' samples. CDR3 bases: TGTGCCAGCTCTCCGGGACAGGGGGATTCACCCCTCCACTTT. Translated: CASSPGQGDSPLHF.